The source of this TCR beta chain is a study of blood T cell repertoires in COVID-19. On the study more broadly: Sites in the United States, Italy and Spain provided acute and convalescent COVID-19 samples. Nucleic acid was either cDNA or gDNA, and it came from T cells, B-cell-depleted T cells, or PBMCs.

This clone has a single count. How the authors handled the data: Reference gene primer amplification yielded estimated nucleated cell counts. Generated by immunoSEQ multiplex PCR, the TCRdb table keeps only in-frame clones and is missing some. V and J calls and clone size are as listed in that table; D and trimming were resolved from the DNA. The sample comprises some 150,000 clones, around nine tenths of which are singletons, and roughly 3.9% rests with the top ten. The sequenced sample was peripheral blood. The origin of this receptor is a man between 18 and 29 years old with active or convalescent COVID-19.

The CDR3 DNA sequence: TGTGCCAGCAGTCAACTAGCGGGGGGAGCCTACAATGAGCAGTTCTTC. Translated: CASSQLAGGAYNEQFF. The chain uses TRBV27 and TRBJ2-1; 12 positions agree with TRBD2. The germline V gene has CDR1 MNHEY and CDR2 SMNVEV (reference sequence). The CDR3 runs 16 residues. The V gene end was trimmed by 5 bases and the J gene end by 2 bases; junction bases not matched to a gene: 4.